This T cell receptor beta chain was profiled in a study of shared clonotypes between healthy human individuals. The CDR3 consists of 15 residues. Germline CDR1 MNHEY, CDR2 SVGAGI. V dropped 2 bases and J dropped 4; count of bases not matched to a gene: 4. Generated by immunoSEQ multiplex PCR, the TCRdb table keeps only in-frame clones and is missing some. The sample lists more than 2,000,000 clones, approximately 95% seen once, with under 0.45% in the top ten. The sample was naive CD4+ T cells from PBMCs. Subset given: CD45RA+ positively selected. The chain recombines TRBV6-5 with TRBJ2-1; the match to TRBD2 covers 8 bases. This sequence was found in a man younger than 30 in good health. Some clones in this sample may be carry-over from other donors' samples. The DNA for the CDR3 is TGTGCCAGCAGTTACCAACTAGCGGATTACAATGAGCAGTTCTTC. Encoded protein: CASSYQLADYNEQFF.